The source of this TCR beta chain is a study of control samples from healthy donors and cancer patients. Repertoires were generated with immunoSEQ multiplex PCR, while TCRdb's copy carries only in-frame clones and drops some. The sample carries about 80,000 clones, under 90% recorded once. This TCR was recovered from a man over 45 in good health. The sequencing input was blood.

The CDR3 DNA is TGTGCCACCAGCAGAGCGCTAGCGGGGGGTTACGAGCAGTACTTC. Amino acids: CATSRALAGGYEQYF. The chain joins TRBV15 to TRBJ2-7; 11 nucleotides align to TRBD2. Germline V gene sequence: CDR1 LNHNV, CDR2 YYDKDF (reference sequence). CDR3 length: 15 residues. Germline trimming cut 1 base from V and 4 bases from J; bases unmatched to any gene: 3.